These 27 T cell receptor beta chains came from one sample sequenced in a study of blood T cell repertoires in COVID-19. Libraries were prepared by immunoSEQ multiplex PCR; TCRdb keeps only in-frame clonotypes and omits some of them. This table holds fewer than 300,000 clones, roughly 87% found once. The sample comprised peripheral blood. All receptors derive from a human donor in a cohort sampled during active COVID-19.

The V gene is TRBV28, the J gene TRBJ1-2; 7 bases match TRBD1. This CDR3 spans 16 amino acids. Germline trimming cut 9 bases from V and 6 bases from J; bases unmatched to any gene: 19. Looked up from germline, CDR1 is MDHEN and CDR2 is SYDVKM. As DNA, the CDR3 is TGTGCCAGTAGAACTAGCGGGGCAGGGGGAGGGGATGGCTACACCTTC. Translating gives CASRTSGAGGGDGYTF.

V is TRBV5-4 and J is TRBJ2-3; D remains unclear. In germline, CDR1 is SGHNT, CDR2 YYREEE (reference sequence). Trimming pared 1 base from V and 4 bases from J, leaving 13 bases between. The CDR3 is 15 residues long. The CDR3 DNA is TGTGCCAGCAGCTTGTCACTTAGCCAAGCAGATACGCAGTATTTT. Translating it yields CASSLSLSQADTQYF.

The rearrangement joins TRBV5-1 to TRBJ2-1, with 11 bases that match TRBD2. Germline trimming cut 6 bases from V and 3 bases from J; bases unmatched to any gene: 5. Germline-derived CDR1 and CDR2 are SGHRS and YFSETQ. The CDR3 sequence is 15 residues long. The CDR3 DNA is TGCGCCAGCACCACTAGCGGGAGAAACTACAATGAGCAGTTCTTC. As protein: CASTTSGRNYNEQFF.

DNA for the CDR3: TGTGCCAGTAGTATCGGAGTAGGGCGGGGCGGGGAGCTGTTTTTT. Protein sequence: CASSIGVGRGGELFF. The rearrangement links TRBV19 to TRBJ2-2, with D maybe TRBD2 (6 bases). Germline CDR1 and CDR2: LNHDA and SQIVND (reference sequence). CDR3 length equals 15 residues. V lost 3 bases and J lost 7, with 15 bases in between.

V gene TRBV20-1 combines with J gene TRBJ1-6; 7 positions agree with TRBD1. The V gene's germline CDR1 is DFQATT and CDR2 SNEGSKA (reference sequence). This CDR3 comprises 13 residues. V shed 4 bases and J 6 bases; nucleotides not matched to a gene: 3. CDR3 sequence reads: CSATDRANSPLHF. In DNA, the CDR3 is TGCAGTGCTACTGACAGGGCTAATTCACCCCTCCACTTT.

This clone appeared a single time. The CDR3 spells CASSFSGSGFGNTIYF. DNA for the CDR3: TGCGCCAGCAGCTTTTCAGGGAGCGGGTTCGGAAACACCATATATTTT. This sequence joins TRBV5-1 and TRBJ1-3; tentatively, D is TRBD1 (5 bases). The CDR3 totals 16 residues. Germline V gene data show CDR1 as SGHRS and CDR2 as YFSETQ. Trimming took off 2 bases at V and 4 bases at J, with 16 bases between the two ends.

CDR3 in DNA: TGCGCCAGCAGCTTCCCTACTAGCGGGACCGGGGAGCTGTTTTTT. It is translated as CASSFPTSGTGELFF. V gene TRBV5-1 combines with J gene TRBJ2-2; TRBD2 matches 9 bases. The junction had 4 bases not matched to a gene; V was cut back by 2 bases and J by 5 bases. The CDR3 is 15 amino acids. Germline V gives CDR1 SGHRS, CDR2 YFSETQ. The entire variable domain, with the rest obtained from reference TRBV5-1 and TRBJ2-2, is as follows: KAGVTQTPRYLIKTRGQQVTLSCSPISGHRSVSWYQQTPGQGLQFLFEYFSETQRNKGNFPGRFSGRQFSNSRSEMNVSTLELGDSALYLCASSFPTSGTGELFFGEGSRLTVL.

The chain combines TRBV2 with TRBJ2-3; TRBD2 matches at 8 bases. Germline values: CDR1 SNHLY, CDR2 FYNNEI. The CDR3 contains 17 residues. The V gene end was trimmed by 7 bases and the J gene end by 7 bases; junction bases not matched to a gene: 19. CDR3 nucleotide sequence: TGTGCCAGCACCGCGGGGGGCGGGGGACTCCTTGGGAATACGCAGTATTTT. This encodes CASTAGGGGLLGNTQYF.

The rearrangement joins TRBV11-2 to TRBJ2-1; the D is unclear. V gave up 1 base and J gave up 6 bases, with 4 bases separating them. The V gene's germline CDR1 is SGHAT and CDR2 FQNNGV. The CDR3 contains 12 residues. CDR3 in DNA: TGTGCCAGCAGCTTAGGGGCCAATGAGCAGTTCTTC. As protein: CASSLGANEQFF.

This sequence joins TRBV20-1 and TRBJ2-7; the D is unclear. V was pared by 0 bases and J by 6 bases, with 3 bases between. Germline V gene lookup returns CDR1 DFQATT and CDR2 SNEGSKA (reference sequence). The CDR3 loop spans 10 amino acids. The CDR3 coding sequence is TGCAGTGCTAGAGAGGCCGAGCAGTACTTC. Its protein product is CSAREAEQYF.

The V and J genes are TRBV27 and TRBJ2-5; D is unclear. V was cut by 5 bases and J by 1 base, with 17 bases left in between. The germline gives CDR1 MNHEY, CDR2 SMNVEV (reference sequence). The CDR3 has 16 residues. CDR3 protein: CASSPSHRVPQETQYF. The CDR3 coding sequence is TGTGCCAGCAGTCCTTCGCACCGGGTCCCCCAAGAGACCCAGTACTTC.

This chain connects TRBV7-3 to TRBJ2-1; D gene ambiguous. The CDR3 length is 13 residues. CDR1 and CDR2 (germline): SGHTA, FQGTGA. Trimming removed 4 bases at V and 3 bases at J, with 7 bases between. This CDR3 reads CASSSSSYNEQFF. CDR3 sequence (DNA): TGTGCCAGCAGCTCCTCTAGCTACAATGAGCAGTTCTTC.

The CDR3 protein is CASSEVPGTNSPLHF. The CDR3 coding sequence is TGTGCCAGCAGTGAAGTGCCGGGAACGAATTCACCCCTCCACTTT. The V and J genes are TRBV6-1 and TRBJ1-6; D unclear. The germline CDR1 and CDR2 sequences are MNHNS and SASEGT. CDR3 size: 15 residues. Deletions cut 1 base from V and 7 bases from J, with 11 bases between.

This chain connects TRBV5-1 to TRBJ2-1, with D possibly matching TRBD2 (5 bases). Trimming took off 9 bases at V and 9 bases at J, with 22 bases between the two ends. This CDR3 contains 14 residues. The germline V gene encodes CDR1 SGHRS and CDR2 YFSETQ. The CDR3 reads CATRPERGIGEQFF. CDR3 bases: TGCGCCACCCGCCCGGAACGGGGAATCGGTGAGCAGTTCTTC. The variable domain in full, completed from reference TRBV5-1 and TRBJ2-1, reads KAGVTQTPRYLIKTRGQQVTLSCSPISGHRSVSWYQQTPGQGLQFLFEYFSETQRNKGNFPGRFSGRQFSNSRSEMNVSTLELGDSALYLCATRPERGIGEQFFGPGTRLTVL.

The chain couples TRBV7-2 to TRBJ1-1; D not resolved. Between the trimmed V and J ends, which lost 0 bases and 3 bases, there was a span of 11 bases. This CDR3 has 15 amino acids. CDR1 is SGHTA, CDR2 FQGNSA, per germline. The chain's CDR3 is CASSLAIGGYTEAFF. Here the CDR3 DNA reads TGTGCCAGCAGCTTAGCGATAGGAGGTTACACTGAAGCTTTCTTT.

The chain uses TRBV5-1 and TRBJ2-5; TRBD2 might be the D (6 bases). The CDR3 covers 14 residues. Between the trimmed V and J ends, which lost 3 bases and 2 bases, there was a span of 11 bases. Per the germline V gene, CDR1 is SGHRS and CDR2 is YFSETQ. The CDR3 loop reads CASSSRDSQETQYF. CDR3 DNA sequence: TGCGCCAGCAGCTCTCGGGACTCACAAGAGACCCAGTACTTC.

The chain uses TRBV3-1 (or the pseudogene TRBV3-2) and TRBJ2-3, with D uncertain. The V gene lost 2 bases and the J gene lost 2 bases, with 11 bases spanning the gap. The length of the CDR3 is 15 residues. Germline V CDR1 and CDR2: LGHDT, YNNKEL (reference sequence). CDR3 coding DNA: TGTGCCAGCAGCCAATTGATAGAGTACACAGATACGCAGTATTTT. This gives the protein CASSQLIEYTDTQYF.

The genes are TRBV2 and TRBJ1-3; weak D call: TRBD1 (5 bases). Germline V lookup: CDR1 SNHLY, CDR2 FYNNEI. Trimming cost V 11 bases and J 2 bases, with 13 bases left between them. There are 13 residues in the CDR3. The CDR3 DNA follows: TGTGCCGGGGGTCGGGGGACTGGAAACACCATATATTTT. This encodes CAGGRGTGNTIYF.

This clone was detected once. This chain links TRBV5-4 with TRBJ2-7; D ambiguous. Germline assignment: CDR1 SGHNT and CDR2 YYREEE (reference sequence). The CDR3 is made up of 13 amino acids. V was trimmed by 0 bases and J by 6 bases, leaving 10 bases between them. The CDR3, as DNA: TGTGCCAGCAGCTTGGCCGGTTCTGCCGAGCAGTACTTC. Protein: CASSLAGSAEQYF.

This clone was recorded only once. This chain joins TRBV29-1 and TRBJ1-2; D not certain. CDR1 and CDR2 from the germline V gene are SQVTM and ANQGSEA. CDR3 length: 15 residues. Trimming left V 2 bases short and J 7 bases short, with 20 bases between. The DNA of the CDR3 is TGCAGCGTTGAACCAGGCAGCGGCTTGGGTGGTGGCTACACCTTC. This encodes CSVEPGSGLGGGYTF.

The chain links TRBV5-4 to TRBJ2-2, with D perhaps matching TRBD1 (5 bases). The CDR3 sequence is 15 residues long. V was trimmed by 2 bases and J by 7 bases, leaving 15 bases between them. From germline, CDR1 is SGHNT and CDR2 YYREEE (reference sequence). Here the CDR3 reads CASSFTGYDVGELFF. The CDR3 DNA follows: TGTGCCAGCAGCTTTACAGGATACGACGTCGGGGAGCTGTTTTTT.

The chain links TRBV29-1 to TRBJ1-1, with 7 bases lining up with TRBD1. The ends lost 6 bases at V and 7 bases at J; junction bases unmatched: 8. In germline, CDR1 is SQVTM, CDR2 ANQGSEA. The CDR3 has 12 residues. CDR3 DNA sequence: TGCAGCGTCCGCCGGGACAGCGATGAAGCTTTCTTT. Amino acid sequence: CSVRRDSDEAFF.

The rearrangement joins TRBV24-1 to TRBJ2-3; 10 bases align to TRBD2. J lost 8 bases, V lost 5 bases, and 9 bases had no gene match. The CDR3 loop spans 15 amino acids. Germline CDR1 is KGHDR and CDR2 is SFDVKD. CDR3 nucleotides: TGTGCCACCAGTGCGGGAGCGGGAGGGCAGGCTACGCAGTATTTT. It specifies CATSAGAGGQATQYF.

The rearrangement uses TRBV12-3 or TRBV12-4 and TRBJ1-5; D gene ambiguous. Trimming pared 4 bases from V and 2 bases from J, leaving 6 bases between. This CDR3 is 13 amino acids long. The CDR3 loop is CASSSLGNQPQHF. CDR3 sequence (DNA): TGTGCCAGCAGTTCCCTAGGCAATCAGCCCCAGCATTTT.

The chain has TRBV5-1 and TRBJ2-2; 10 bases line up with TRBD1. The germline V gene encodes CDR1 SGHRS and CDR2 YFSETQ. J was trimmed by 6 bases and V by 2 bases; bases with no gene match: 4. The CDR3 spans 15 residues. CDR3 nucleotide sequence: TGCGCCAGCAGCTTAACTGGACAGGGGGCCGGGGAGCTGTTTTTT. Protein sequence: CASSLTGQGAGELFF. The full variable domain, completed using reference TRBV5-1 and TRBJ2-2, is KAGVTQTPRYLIKTRGQQVTLSCSPISGHRSVSWYQQTPGQGLQFLFEYFSETQRNKGNFPGRFSGRQFSNSRSEMNVSTLELGDSALYLCASSLTGQGAGELFFGEGSRLTVL.

The chain combines TRBV7-9 with TRBJ2-7, with 8 bases aligning to TRBD2. The CDR3 consists of 16 residues. CDR1 is SEHNR, CDR2 FQNEAQ, per germline (reference sequence). J lost 2 bases, V lost 5 bases, and 11 bases had no gene match. CDR3 in DNA: TGTGCCAGCAGCGTCTCCGGGAGGGCCGAAACCTACGAGCAGTACTTC. It specifies CASSVSGRAETYEQYF.

The CDR3 DNA reads TGTGCCAGCTGGGGGGGAGTGAATGAGCAGTTCTTC. Amino acid sequence: CASWGGVNEQFF. The chain links TRBV3-1 (or the pseudogene TRBV3-2) to TRBJ2-1; 7 bases fit TRBD2. There are 12 residues in the CDR3. V lost 8 bases to trimming and J lost 7 bases; unmatched junction nucleotides: 5. Germline V gene data show CDR1 as LGHDT and CDR2 as YNNKEL (reference sequence).